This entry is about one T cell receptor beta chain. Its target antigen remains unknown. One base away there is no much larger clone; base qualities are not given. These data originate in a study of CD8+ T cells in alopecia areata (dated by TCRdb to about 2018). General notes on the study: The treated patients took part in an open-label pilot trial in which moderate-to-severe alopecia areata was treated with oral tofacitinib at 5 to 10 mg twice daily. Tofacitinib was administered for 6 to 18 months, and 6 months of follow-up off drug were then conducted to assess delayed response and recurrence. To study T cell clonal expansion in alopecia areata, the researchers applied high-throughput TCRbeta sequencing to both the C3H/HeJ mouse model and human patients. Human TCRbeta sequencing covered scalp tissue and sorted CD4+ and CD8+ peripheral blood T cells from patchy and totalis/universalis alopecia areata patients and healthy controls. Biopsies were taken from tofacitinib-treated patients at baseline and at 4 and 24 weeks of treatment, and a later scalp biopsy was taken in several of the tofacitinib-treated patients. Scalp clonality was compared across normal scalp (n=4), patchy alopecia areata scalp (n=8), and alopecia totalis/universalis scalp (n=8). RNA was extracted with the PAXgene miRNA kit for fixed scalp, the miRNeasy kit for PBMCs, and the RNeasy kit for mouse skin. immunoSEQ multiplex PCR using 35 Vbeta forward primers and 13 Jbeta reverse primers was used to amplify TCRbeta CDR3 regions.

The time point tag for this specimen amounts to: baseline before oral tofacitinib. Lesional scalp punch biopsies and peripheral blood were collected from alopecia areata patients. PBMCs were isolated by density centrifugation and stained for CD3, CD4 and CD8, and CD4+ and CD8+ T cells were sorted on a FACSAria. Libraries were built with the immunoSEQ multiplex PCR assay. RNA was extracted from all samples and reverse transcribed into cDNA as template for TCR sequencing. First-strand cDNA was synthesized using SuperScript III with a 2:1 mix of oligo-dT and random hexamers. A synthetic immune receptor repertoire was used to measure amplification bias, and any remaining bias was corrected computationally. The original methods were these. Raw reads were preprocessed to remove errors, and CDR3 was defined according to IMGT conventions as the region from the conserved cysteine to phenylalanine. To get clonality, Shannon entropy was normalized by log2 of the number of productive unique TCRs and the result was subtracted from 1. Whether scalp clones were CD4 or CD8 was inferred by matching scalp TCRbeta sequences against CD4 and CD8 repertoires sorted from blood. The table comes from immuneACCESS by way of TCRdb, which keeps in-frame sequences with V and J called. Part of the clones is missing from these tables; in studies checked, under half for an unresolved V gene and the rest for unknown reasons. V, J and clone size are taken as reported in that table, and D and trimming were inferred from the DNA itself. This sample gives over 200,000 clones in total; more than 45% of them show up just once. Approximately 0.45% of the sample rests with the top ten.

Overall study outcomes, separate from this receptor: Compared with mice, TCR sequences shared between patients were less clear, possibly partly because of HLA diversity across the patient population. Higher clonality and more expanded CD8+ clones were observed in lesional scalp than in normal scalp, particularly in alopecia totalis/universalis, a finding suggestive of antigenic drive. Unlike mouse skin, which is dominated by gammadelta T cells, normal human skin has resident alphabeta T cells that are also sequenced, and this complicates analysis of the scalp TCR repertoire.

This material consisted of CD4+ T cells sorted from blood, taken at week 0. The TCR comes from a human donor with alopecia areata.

The sequenced DNA is TGCAGTGCCGCGCTTAGGGATACGCAGTATTTT. This translates into CSAALRDTQYF. The rearranged chain carries TRBV20-1 and TRBJ2-3; the D gene is unclear. The cysteine opens and the phenylalanine closes a CDR3 of 11 amino acids. Of all the DNA, just the CDR3 is kept, 33 bases in frame from base 1. Trimming at the junction amounts to 6 bases on V and 6 bases on J, and the germline ends lie 10 bases apart. From a lookup of the germline V gene (reference sequence), CDR1 and CDR2 are DFQATT and SNEGSKA.